This TCR beta chain comes out of a study of vaccination and CD4 T cells after COVID-19. This clonotype showed up just once. No antigen is known for it. This sample's treatment: approximately 9-day PBMC culture with coronavirus spike peptide pools or control peptides (ViraFEST assay). Antigen-specific T cells were expanded with peptide pools by ViraFEST, and TCRs were then sequenced. PBMCs, plated at about 2.2 million per well, were grown in the presence of around 11 IU/ml IL-2 and 10 ug/ml peptide pools. The CDR3 extends over 18 amino acids. Trimming cost V 2 bases and J 3 bases; bases outside gene matches: 12. Germline V CDR1 and CDR2: SEHNR, FQNEAQ (reference sequence). Once obtained from cultured CD4+ T cells, the DNA was sequenced using the Oncomine TCR Beta short-read assay. Genomic DNA from cultured CD4+ T cells was extracted. Each CDR3 protein gets one entry after TCRdb re-called the PCR reads with MiXCR. Seen here are roughly 10,000 distinct CDR3 sequences, less than 65% observed once, and the top ten hold roughly 10%.

The rearrangement links TRBV7-9 to TRBJ1-1, with 10 bases matching TRBD1. The sequenced sample was CD4+ T cells from blood, cultured in vitro. This receptor was identified in a human donor who had recovered from COVID-19. CDR3 in DNA: TGTGCCAGCAGCTTATTGGGGCGAGGGACAGGGGCGGACACTGAAGCTTTCTTT. Residues: CASSLLGRGTGADTEAFF.